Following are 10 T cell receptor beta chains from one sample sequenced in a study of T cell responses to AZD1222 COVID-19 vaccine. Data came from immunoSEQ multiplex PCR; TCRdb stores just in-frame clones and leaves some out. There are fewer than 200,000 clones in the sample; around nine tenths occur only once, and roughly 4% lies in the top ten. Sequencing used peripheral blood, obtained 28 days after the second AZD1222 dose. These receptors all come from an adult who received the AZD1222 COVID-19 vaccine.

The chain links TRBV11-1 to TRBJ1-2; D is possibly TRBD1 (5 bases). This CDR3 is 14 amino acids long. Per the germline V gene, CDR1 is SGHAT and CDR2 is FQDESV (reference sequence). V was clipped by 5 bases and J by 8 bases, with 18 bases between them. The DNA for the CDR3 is TGTGCCAGCAGCCACCCGGTACAGGAAGGGGGCTACACCTTC. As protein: CASSHPVQEGGYTF.

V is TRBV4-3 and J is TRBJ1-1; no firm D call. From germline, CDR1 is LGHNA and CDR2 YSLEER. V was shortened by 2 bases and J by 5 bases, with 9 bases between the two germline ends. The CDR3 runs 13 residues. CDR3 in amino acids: CASSQQTRTEAFF. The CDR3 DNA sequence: TGCGCCAGCAGCCAACAGACGCGGACTGAAGCTTTCTTT.

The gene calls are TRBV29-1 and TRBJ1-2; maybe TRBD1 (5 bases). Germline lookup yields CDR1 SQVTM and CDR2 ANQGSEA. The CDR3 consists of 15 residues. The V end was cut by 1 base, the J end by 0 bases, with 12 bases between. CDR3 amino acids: CSVEGKGGANYGYTF. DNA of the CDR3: TGCAGCGTTGAAGGGAAGGGAGGGGCTAACTATGGCTACACCTTC.

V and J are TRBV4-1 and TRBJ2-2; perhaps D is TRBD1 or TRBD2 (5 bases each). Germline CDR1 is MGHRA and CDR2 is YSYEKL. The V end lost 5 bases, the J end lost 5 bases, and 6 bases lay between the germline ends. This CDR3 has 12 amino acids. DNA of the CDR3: TGCGCCAGCAGCGGGGGAACCGGGGAGCTGTTTTTT. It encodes CASSGGTGELFF.

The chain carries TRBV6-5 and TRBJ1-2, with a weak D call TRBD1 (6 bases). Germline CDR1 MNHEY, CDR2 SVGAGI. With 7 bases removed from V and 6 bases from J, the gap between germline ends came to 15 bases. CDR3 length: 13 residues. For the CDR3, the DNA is TGTGCCAGCAAGACGACAGGTTTTGATGGCTACACCTTC. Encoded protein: CASKTTGFDGYTF.

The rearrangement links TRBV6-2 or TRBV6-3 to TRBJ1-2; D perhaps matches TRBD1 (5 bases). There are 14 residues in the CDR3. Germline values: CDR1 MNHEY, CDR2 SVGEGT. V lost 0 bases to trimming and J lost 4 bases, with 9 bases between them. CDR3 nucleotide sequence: TGTGCCAGCAGTTACTCCTTAGGGGCCTATGGCTACACCTTC. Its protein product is CASSYSLGAYGYTF.

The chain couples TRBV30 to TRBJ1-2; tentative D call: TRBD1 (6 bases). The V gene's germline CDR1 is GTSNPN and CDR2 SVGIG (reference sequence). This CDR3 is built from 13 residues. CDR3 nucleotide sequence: TGTGCGAGACCAAACAGGGCCGGCTATGGCTACACCTTC. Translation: CARPNRAGYGYTF.

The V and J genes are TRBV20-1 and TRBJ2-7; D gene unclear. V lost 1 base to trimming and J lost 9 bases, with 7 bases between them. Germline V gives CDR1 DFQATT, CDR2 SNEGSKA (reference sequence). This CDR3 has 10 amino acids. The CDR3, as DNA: TGCAGTGCTAGAGTAGGGCGGCAGTACTTC. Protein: CSARVGRQYF.

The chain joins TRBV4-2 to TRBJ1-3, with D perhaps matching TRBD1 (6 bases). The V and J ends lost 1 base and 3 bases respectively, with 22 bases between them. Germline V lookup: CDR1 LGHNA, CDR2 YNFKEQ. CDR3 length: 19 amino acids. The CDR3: CASSQGPDFGGLGGNTIYF. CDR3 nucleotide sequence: TGTGCCAGCAGCCAAGGACCCGATTTTGGGGGGCTGGGTGGAAACACCATATATTTT.

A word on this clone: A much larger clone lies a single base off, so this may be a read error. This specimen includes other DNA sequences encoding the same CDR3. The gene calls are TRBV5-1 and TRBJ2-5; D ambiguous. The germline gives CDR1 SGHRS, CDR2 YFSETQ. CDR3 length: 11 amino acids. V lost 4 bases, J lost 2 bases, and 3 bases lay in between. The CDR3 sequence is CASSLQETQYF. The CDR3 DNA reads TGCGCCAGCAGCCTTCAAGAGACCCAGTACTTC.